These T cell receptor beta chains were read from a single sample in a study of blood T cells in healthy people across ages. TCRdb re-derived calls from the 5' RACE reads in MiXCR, one entry per CDR3 protein. Of about 1.8 million distinct CDR3 sequences in the sample, 40% to 55% were seen once. The sample comprised blood. All receptors derive from a woman aged 40 to 50 in good health. Each CDR3 is given with its conserved first and last residue. Each record gives: V gene, D gene, clone size, J gene, CDR3 DNA, CDR3 protein. D genes are given only for firm matches. A clone size is listed for some rows: how often the clone was seen (once, few, many), or a class if it is expanded.

V gene: TRBV5-1
D gene: -
clone size: -
J gene: TRBJ2-3
CDR3 DNA: TGCGCCAGCAGCTCTGGCAGGGACACAGATACGCAGTATTTT
CDR3 protein: CASSSGRDTDTQYF

V gene: TRBV29-1
D gene: -
clone size: few
J gene: TRBJ2-5
CDR3 DNA: TGCAGCGTTGAAATGGTCGGGTTAGGGGAGACCCAGTACTTC
CDR3 protein: CSVEMVGLGETQYF

V gene: TRBV7-8
D gene: -
clone size: few
J gene: TRBJ2-5
CDR3 DNA: TGTGCCAGCAGCCGGGGGGCGTACAATGAGCAGTACTTC
CDR3 protein: CASSRGAYNEQYF

V gene: TRBV7-9
D gene: -
clone size: -
J gene: TRBJ1-2
CDR3 DNA: TGTGCCAGCAGCTTACCTGGAACAATTGGCTACACCTTC
CDR3 protein: CASSLPGTIGYTF

V gene: TRBV6-5
D gene: -
clone size: -
J gene: TRBJ2-3
CDR3 DNA: TGTGCCAGCAGTTACTCGAAAGAGAGGACGCAGTATTTT
CDR3 protein: CASSYSKERTQYF

V gene: TRBV5-1
D gene: -
clone size: -
J gene: TRBJ2-7
CDR3 DNA: TGCGCCAGCAGCTTGGATGGGAACATAGGGAACGAGCAGTACTTC
CDR3 protein: CASSLDGNIGNEQYF

V gene: TRBV7-6
D gene: -
clone size: -
J gene: TRBJ1-1
CDR3 DNA: TGTGCCAGCAGCTTTTCACAGGACACTGAAGCTTTCTTT
CDR3 protein: CASSFSQDTEAFF

V gene: TRBV7-2
D gene: -
clone size: once
J gene: TRBJ1-6
CDR3 DNA: TGTGCCAGCAGCCCAGATAGAGGGGTTGAATCACCCCTCCACTTT
CDR3 protein: CASSPDRGVESPLHF

V gene: TRBV7-9
D gene: TRBD1
clone size: -
J gene: TRBJ1-1
CDR3 DNA: TGTGCCAGCAGCTTATTTGTCGGGACAGGGGGAAGCACTGAAGCTTTCTTT
CDR3 protein: CASSLFVGTGGSTEAFF

V gene: TRBV7-9
D gene: -
clone size: -
J gene: TRBJ2-7
CDR3 DNA: TGTGCCGGCAGCCCTCAGGGGAGACACGAGCAGTACTTC
CDR3 protein: CAGSPQGRHEQYF

V gene: TRBV28
D gene: TRBD2
clone size: -
J gene: TRBJ2-5
CDR3 DNA: TGTGCCAGCAGTTCCTCGACTGGCGGGGGAGAGTACCAAGAGACCCAGTACTTC
CDR3 protein: CASSSSTGGGEYQETQYF

V gene: TRBV7-2
D gene: TRBD1
clone size: few
J gene: TRBJ2-4
CDR3 DNA: TGTGCCAGCAGCTCGACAGGGGGTGGGAACATTCAGTACTTC
CDR3 protein: CASSSTGGGNIQYF

V gene: TRBV5-1
D gene: TRBD2
clone size: -
J gene: TRBJ2-1
CDR3 DNA: TGCGCCAGCAGCTTGTTCGCGGGGGGGAATGAGCAGTTCTTC
CDR3 protein: CASSLFAGGNEQFF

V gene: TRBV18
D gene: TRBD1
clone size: -
J gene: TRBJ1-2
CDR3 DNA: TGTGCCAGCTTACGAAATTTCCGGGACAGGGTTTACACCTTC
CDR3 protein: CASLRNFRDRVYTF

V gene: TRBV13
D gene: TRBD2
clone size: -
J gene: TRBJ2-7
CDR3 DNA: TGTGCCAGCAGCTCAAAGCGGGGGGCCCCCTACGAGCAGTACTTC
CDR3 protein: CASSSKRGAPYEQYF

V gene: TRBV7-2
D gene: TRBD2
clone size: few
J gene: TRBJ2-3
CDR3 DNA: TGTGCCAGCAGCTTTTCTAGCGGGGGGGCAGGCACCTTCGTCGATACGCAGTATTTT
CDR3 protein: CASSFSSGGAGTFVDTQYF

V gene: TRBV7-2
D gene: -
clone size: few
J gene: TRBJ2-1
CDR3 DNA: TGTGCCAGCAGCGACCAACAGGGAAATGAGCAGTTCTTC
CDR3 protein: CASSDQQGNEQFF

V gene: TRBV11-2
D gene: -
clone size: few
J gene: TRBJ2-7
CDR3 DNA: TGTGCCAGCAGCTTAGTACCGGACAGCTACTACGAGCAGTACTTC
CDR3 protein: CASSLVPDSYYEQYF

V gene: TRBV20-1
D gene: -
clone size: -
J gene: TRBJ1-5
CDR3 DNA: TGCAGTGCTAGAGATAACTCGGGGGCAGGTTATCAGCCCCAGCATTTT
CDR3 protein: CSARDNSGAGYQPQHF

V gene: TRBV28
D gene: -
clone size: few
J gene: TRBJ1-5
CDR3 DNA: TGTGCCAGCAGTTTGCCTCCATATAGCAATCAGCCCCAGCATTTT
CDR3 protein: CASSLPPYSNQPQHF

V gene: TRBV4-3
D gene: -
clone size: many
J gene: TRBJ2-7
CDR3 DNA: TGCGCCAGCAGCCAAGACAGGGACTACGAGCAGTACTTC
CDR3 protein: CASSQDRDYEQYF

V gene: TRBV6-1
D gene: -
clone size: -
J gene: TRBJ2-1
CDR3 DNA: TGTGCCAGCAACTCAGGGCGTTACAATGAGCAGTTCTTC
CDR3 protein: CASNSGRYNEQFF

V gene: TRBV4-1
D gene: TRBD1
clone size: many
J gene: TRBJ1-2
CDR3 DNA: TGTGCCAGCAGCCAAACAGGGGGCGATGGCTACACCTTC
CDR3 protein: CASSQTGGDGYTF

V gene: TRBV7-2
D gene: -
clone size: few
J gene: TRBJ2-7
CDR3 DNA: TGTGCCAGCAGTCCCCTCTCCTTCTCCTACGAGCAGTACTTC
CDR3 protein: CASSPLSFSYEQYF

V gene: TRBV25-1
D gene: TRBD2
clone size: -
J gene: TRBJ2-2
CDR3 DNA: TGTGCCAGCAGTGAATGGGAGGGCCTAGGTTACACCGGGGAGCTGTTTTTT
CDR3 protein: CASSEWEGLGYTGELFF

V gene: TRBV28
D gene: TRBD2
clone size: once
J gene: TRBJ2-7
CDR3 DNA: TGTGCCAGCAGTTCGTTCTTAGCGGGGGGGTCCTACAATGAGCAGTACTTC
CDR3 protein: CASSSFLAGGSYNEQYF

V gene: TRBV20-1
D gene: -
clone size: -
J gene: TRBJ2-7
CDR3 DNA: TGCAGTGCTAGGAGGGGGTCAGGGAGATCCTACGAGCAGTACTTC
CDR3 protein: CSARRGSGRSYEQYF

V gene: TRBV20-1
D gene: TRBD2
clone size: -
J gene: TRBJ2-5
CDR3 DNA: TGCAGTGCCACAAACCCCATCGGCGGGGGGGTTCAAGAGACCCAGTACTTC
CDR3 protein: CSATNPIGGGVQETQYF

V gene: TRBV6-5
D gene: -
clone size: -
J gene: TRBJ2-6
CDR3 DNA: TGTGCCAGCAGTTATTGGGGGGCTGTCGACTCTGGGGCCAACGTCCTGACTTTC
CDR3 protein: CASSYWGAVDSGANVLTF

V gene: TRBV6-6
D gene: TRBD1
clone size: -
J gene: TRBJ2-7
CDR3 DNA: TGTGCCAGCAGTGACCGGACAGGGAGCTCCTACGAGCAGTACTTC
CDR3 protein: CASSDRTGSSYEQYF

V gene: TRBV20-1
D gene: -
clone size: -
J gene: TRBJ2-5
CDR3 DNA: TGCAGTGCTAGAGATTGGGACCGATGGGGAGAGACCCAGTACTTC
CDR3 protein: CSARDWDRWGETQYF